The present T cell receptor beta chain was sequenced within a study of CD8+ T cells in alopecia areata. CDR3 length equals 12 residues. Germline-derived CDR1 and CDR2 are SNHLY and FYNNEI. The V end lost 6 bases, the J end lost 5 bases, and 10 bases lay between the germline ends. Extracted RNA was reverse transcribed, and the resulting cDNA served as sequencing template. The assay was immunoSEQ multiplex PCR, and TCRdb's table has in-frame clones only and misses some. The sample holds approximately 89,000 clones, 40% to 45% seen once. Sequenced sample: CD4+ T cells sorted from blood. The chain uses TRBV2 and TRBJ2-5; D unresolved. The receptor's source is a human donor with alopecia areata. The CDR3 loop is CASRQTGETQYF. CDR3 in DNA: TGTGCCAGCAGACAGACCGGGGAGACCCAGTACTTC.